This T cell receptor beta chain was observed in a study of regulatory T cells in long-lasting Graves disease. Study at large: Graves' cases, newly diagnosed, had used antithyroid drugs under 3 months. Notes on the study in general: Favored gene segments in persistent disease were TRBV28, TRBJ1-2 and TRBJ2-5.

As to this clonotype: The antigen is unknown. This clone may be a read error of a much larger clone one base away.

Noted time point: newly diagnosed GD, antithyroid drugs for less than 3 months. From PBMCs, RNA was extracted and then used to make the TCR library. Arm-PCR of CDR3 regions and iRepertoire HTBI primers were used to build TCR beta libraries. From the multiplex PCR reads, TCRdb called clonotypes with MiXCR, one entry per CDR3 protein. The sample records roughly 530,000 distinct CDR3 sequences, 15% to 20% being singletons. There are 14 residues in the CDR3. Trimming pared 7 bases from V and 10 bases from J, leaving 17 bases between. Per germline, CDR1 SGHTA and CDR2 FQGNSA. In addition, the sample was reused for a study of T cells in Graves' hyperthyroidism and ophthalmopathy. In that study: A first-round RT-PCR of the TCR CDR3 used the HTBI primer set.

J is TRBJ1-6 and V is TRBV7-2, with D possibly TRBD1 on 6 matching bases. The sequence came from a middle-aged woman with Graves disease. The sample here was peripheral blood mononuclear cells (PBMCs), taken at new diagnosis, from a patient treated with antithyroid drugs. Here the CDR3 reads CASTPCRGVSPLHF. In nucleotides, the CDR3 is TGTGCCAGCACCCCATGTAGGGGGGTCTCACCCCTCCACTTT.